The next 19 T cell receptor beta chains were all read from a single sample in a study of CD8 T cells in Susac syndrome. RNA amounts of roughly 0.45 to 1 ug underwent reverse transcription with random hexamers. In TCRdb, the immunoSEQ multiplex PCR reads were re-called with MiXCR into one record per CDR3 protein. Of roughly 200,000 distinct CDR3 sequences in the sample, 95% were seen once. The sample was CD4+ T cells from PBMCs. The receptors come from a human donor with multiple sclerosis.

This chain's CDR3 is CASSLGVGEQYV. The CDR3 nucleotides read TGTGCCAGCAGCTTAGGGGTTGGCGAGCAGTACGTC. The chain combines TRBV11-2 with TRBJ2-7, with unresolved D. The ends were cut back, 1 base at V and 6 bases at J, with 7 bases in the middle. The CDR3 spans 12 residues. Germline V gene sequence: CDR1 SGHAT, CDR2 FQNNGV.

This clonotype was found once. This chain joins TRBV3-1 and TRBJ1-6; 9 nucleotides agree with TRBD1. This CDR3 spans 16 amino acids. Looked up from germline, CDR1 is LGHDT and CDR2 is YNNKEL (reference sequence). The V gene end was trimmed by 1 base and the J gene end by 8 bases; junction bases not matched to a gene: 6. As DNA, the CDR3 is TGTGCCAGCAGCCAAGCATGGGACAGGGAATATTCACCCCTCCACTTT. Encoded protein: CASSQAWDREYSPLHF.

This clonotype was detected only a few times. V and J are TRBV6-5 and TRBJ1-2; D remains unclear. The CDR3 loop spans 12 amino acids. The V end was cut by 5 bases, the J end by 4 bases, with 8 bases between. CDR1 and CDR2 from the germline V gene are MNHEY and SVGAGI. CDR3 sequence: CASSPGSYGYTF. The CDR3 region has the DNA TGTGCCAGCAGTCCCGGCAGCTATGGCTACACCTTC.

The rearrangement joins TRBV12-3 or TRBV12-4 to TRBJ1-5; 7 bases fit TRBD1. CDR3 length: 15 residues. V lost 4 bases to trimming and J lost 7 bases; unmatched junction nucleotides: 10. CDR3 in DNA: TGTGCCAGCAGTTCCGGCAGGGACAGCGGACAGCCCCAGCATTTT. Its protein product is CASSSGRDSGQPQHF.

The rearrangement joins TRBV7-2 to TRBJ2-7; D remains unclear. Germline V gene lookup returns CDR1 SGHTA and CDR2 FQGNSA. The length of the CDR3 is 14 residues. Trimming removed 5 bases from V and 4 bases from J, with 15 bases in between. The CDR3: CASSPNRPPYEQYV. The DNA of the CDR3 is TGTGCCAGCAGCCCCAACCGGCCCCCTTACGAGCAGTACGTC.

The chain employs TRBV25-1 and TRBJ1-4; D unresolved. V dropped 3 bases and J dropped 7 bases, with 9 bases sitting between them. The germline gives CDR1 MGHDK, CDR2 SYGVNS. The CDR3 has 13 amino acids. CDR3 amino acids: CASSDPNTEKLFF. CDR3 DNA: TGTGCCAGCAGTGACCCCAACACTGAAAAACTGTTTTTT.

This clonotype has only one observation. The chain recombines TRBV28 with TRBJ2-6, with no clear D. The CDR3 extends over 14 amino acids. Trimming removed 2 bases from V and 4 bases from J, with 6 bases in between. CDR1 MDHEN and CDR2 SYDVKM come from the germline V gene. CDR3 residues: CASSLIRGANVLTF. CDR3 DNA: TGTGCCAGCAGTTTAATAAGGGGGGCCAACGTCCTGACTTTC.

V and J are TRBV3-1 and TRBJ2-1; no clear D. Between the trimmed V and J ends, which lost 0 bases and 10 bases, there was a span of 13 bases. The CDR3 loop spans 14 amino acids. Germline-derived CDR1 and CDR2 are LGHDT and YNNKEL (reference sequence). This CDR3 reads CASSQDHLSGEQFF. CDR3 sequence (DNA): TGTGCCAGCAGCCAAGATCATCTATCCGGGGAGCAGTTCTTC.

CDR3 in DNA: TGCAGCGTTATAGCGAGAGGCAATCAGCCCCAGCATTTT. Amino acids: CSVIARGNQPQHF. The V gene is TRBV29-1, the J gene TRBJ1-5; D gene ambiguous. V dropped 5 bases and J dropped 2 bases, with 10 bases sitting between them. Per the germline V gene, CDR1 is SQVTM and CDR2 is ANQGSEA. The CDR3 extends over 13 amino acids.

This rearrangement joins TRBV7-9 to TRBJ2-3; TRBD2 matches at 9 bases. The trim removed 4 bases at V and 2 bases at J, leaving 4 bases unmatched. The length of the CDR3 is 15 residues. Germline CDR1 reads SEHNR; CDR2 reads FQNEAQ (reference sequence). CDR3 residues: CASSSWTSATDTQYF. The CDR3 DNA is TGTGCCAGCAGCTCCTGGACTAGCGCCACAGATACGCAGTATTTT.

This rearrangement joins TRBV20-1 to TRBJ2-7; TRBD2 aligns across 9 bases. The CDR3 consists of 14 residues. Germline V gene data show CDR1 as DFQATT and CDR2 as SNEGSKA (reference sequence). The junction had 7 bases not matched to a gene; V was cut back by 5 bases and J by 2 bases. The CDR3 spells CSAYPTSGTYEQYF. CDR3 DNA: TGCAGTGCTTACCCGACTAGCGGTACCTACGAGCAGTACTTC.

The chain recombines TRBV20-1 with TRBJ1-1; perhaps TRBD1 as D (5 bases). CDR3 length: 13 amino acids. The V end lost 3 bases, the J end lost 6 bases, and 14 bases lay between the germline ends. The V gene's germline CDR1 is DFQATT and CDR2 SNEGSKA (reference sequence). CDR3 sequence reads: CSASRGGSAEAFF. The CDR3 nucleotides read TGCAGTGCTAGTCGGGGGGGGAGCGCTGAAGCTTTCTTT.

CDR3 in DNA: TGTGCTAGTGGCGGCGGGTGGGGGCAAGACGATGAGCAGTTCTTC. This encodes CASGGGWGQDDEQFF. The chain has TRBV12-5 and TRBJ2-1; TRBD1 is a possible D gene (6 bases). Germline V gene data show CDR1 as LGHNT and CDR2 as FRNRAP. The V end lost 6 bases, the J end lost 8 bases, and 20 bases lay between the germline ends. This CDR3 is 15 amino acids long.

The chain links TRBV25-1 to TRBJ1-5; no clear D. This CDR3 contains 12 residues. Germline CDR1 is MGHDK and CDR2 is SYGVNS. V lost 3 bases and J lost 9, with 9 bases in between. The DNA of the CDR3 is TGTGCCAGCAGTGATCTGGAGGGGCCCCAGCATTTT. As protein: CASSDLEGPQHF.

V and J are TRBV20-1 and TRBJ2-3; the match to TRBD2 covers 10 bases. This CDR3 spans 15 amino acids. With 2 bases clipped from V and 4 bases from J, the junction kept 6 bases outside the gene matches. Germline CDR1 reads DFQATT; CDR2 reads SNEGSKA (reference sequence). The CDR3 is CSARQLAGPADTQYF. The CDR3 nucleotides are TGCAGTGCTAGACAACTAGCGGGGCCGGCAGATACGCAGTATTTT.

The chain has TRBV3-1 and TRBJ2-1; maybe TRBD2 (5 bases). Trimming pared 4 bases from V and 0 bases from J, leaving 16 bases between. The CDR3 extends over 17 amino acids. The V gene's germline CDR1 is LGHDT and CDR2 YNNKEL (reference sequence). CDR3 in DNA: TGTGCCAGCAGCCTGGGGATGACGGGGAGCTCCTACAATGAGCAGTTCTTC. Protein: CASSLGMTGSSYNEQFF.

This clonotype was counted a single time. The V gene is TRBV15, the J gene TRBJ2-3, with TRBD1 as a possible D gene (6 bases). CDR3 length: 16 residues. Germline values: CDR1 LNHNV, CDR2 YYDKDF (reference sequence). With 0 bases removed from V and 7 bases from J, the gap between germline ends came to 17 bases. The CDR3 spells CATSRDLPSGAYTQYF. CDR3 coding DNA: TGTGCCACCAGCAGAGATCTCCCTTCAGGGGCATATACGCAGTATTTT.

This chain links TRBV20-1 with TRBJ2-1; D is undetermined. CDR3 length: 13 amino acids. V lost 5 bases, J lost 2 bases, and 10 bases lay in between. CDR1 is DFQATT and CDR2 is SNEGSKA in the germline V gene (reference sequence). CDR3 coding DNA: TGCAGTGCTCAAGACATAACCTACAATGAGCAGTTCTTC. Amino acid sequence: CSAQDITYNEQFF.

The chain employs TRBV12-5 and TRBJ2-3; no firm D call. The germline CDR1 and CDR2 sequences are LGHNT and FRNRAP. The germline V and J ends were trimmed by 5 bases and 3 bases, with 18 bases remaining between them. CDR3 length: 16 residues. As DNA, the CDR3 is TGTGCTAGTGGTCCCCCCGCTTTGGCTGGGACAGATACGCAGTATTTT. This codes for CASGPPALAGTDTQYF.